One sample yielded the 7 T cell receptor beta chains listed below, sequenced in a study of identical twins. In TCRdb, the 5' RACE reads were re-called with MiXCR into one record per CDR3 protein. The profile covers some 900,000 distinct CDR3 sequences, with roughly 12% appearing a single time and around 1.6% taken by the ten largest. These data also featured in a second study, about yellow fever vaccine responses in identical twins.

The sequencing sample was made of PBMCs. These receptors were obtained from a young woman in good health.

The chain links TRBV28 to TRBJ1-4; 9 bases agree with TRBD1. V shed 6 bases, J shed 13 bases, and the junction held 12 bases outside the gene matches. Per germline, CDR1 MDHEN and CDR2 SYDVKM. CDR3 size: 14 residues. The CDR3 coding sequence is TGTGCCAGCAGAGCTCCGGGACAGGGTGTCGGACTGTTTTTT. This codes for CASRAPGQGVGLFF.

This clonotype was seen at least ten times. This rearrangement joins TRBV20-1 to TRBJ2-1; D gene unclear. Germline V CDR1 and CDR2: DFQATT, SNEGSKA (reference sequence). The CDR3 runs to 12 residues. Between the trimmed V and J ends, which lost 1 base and 8 bases, there was a span of 9 bases. The CDR3 DNA sequence: TGCAGTGCTAGAGGGCAGGTTGATGAGCAGTTCTTC. The encoded protein is CSARGQVDEQFF.

The V and J genes are TRBV2 and TRBJ2-7; unclear D gene. This CDR3 spans 13 amino acids. Germline loops: CDR1 SNHLY, CDR2 FYNNEI. The chain's CDR3 is CASSDLPSSEQYV. Here the CDR3 DNA reads TGTGCCAGCAGTGATCTCCCATCCTCCGAGCAGTACGTC.

The chain combines TRBV29-1 with TRBJ2-1, with D perhaps TRBD2 (5 bases). CDR1 SQVTM and CDR2 ANQGSEA come from the germline V gene. There are 11 residues in the CDR3. V lost 4 bases, J lost 7 bases, and 8 bases lay in between. CDR3 region: CSVGGFNEQFF. The DNA for the CDR3 is TGCAGCGTTGGAGGGTTTAATGAGCAGTTCTTC.

This clonotype was observed a handful of times. The chain employs TRBV7-8 and TRBJ2-3; D perhaps matches TRBD1 (5 bases). This CDR3 is built from 15 residues. CDR1 is SGHVS and CDR2 is FQNEAQ in the germline V gene. V lost 2 bases and J 4 bases, leaving 13 bases between the germline ends. CDR3 nucleotides: TGTGCCAGCAGCTTACTGATTAGCAGGGCAGATACGCAGTATTTT. Translation: CASSLLISRADTQYF.

In this sample, this clonotype turned up a few times. This chain links TRBV6-5 with TRBJ2-2, with 14 bases that match TRBD2. The CDR3 covers 17 residues. Per the germline V gene, CDR1 is MNHEY and CDR2 is SVGAGI. Losses at the gene ends were 0 bases for V and 7 bases for J; bases not matched to a gene: 4. For the CDR3, the DNA is TGTGCCAGCAGTTACTCGGGACTAGCGGGAGAAGGCGGGGAGCTGTTTTTT. It translates to CASSYSGLAGEGGELFF.

The gene calls are TRBV11-3 and TRBJ2-3; D might be TRBD1 (6 bases). V was trimmed by 2 bases and J by 3 bases, leaving 12 bases between them. The CDR3 is 15 amino acids. From germline, CDR1 is SGHNT and CDR2 YENEEA. The CDR3 is CASSLSRGSTDTQYF. The DNA of the CDR3 is TGTGCCAGCAGCTTAAGCAGGGGCTCAACAGATACGCAGTATTTT.